This note documents a single TCR beta chain sequence. Its recognized antigen is unknown. The sample holds no much larger clone one base away, and base qualities are not on file. CDR1 and CDR2, per the germline V gene (reference sequence), are LNHDA and SQIVND. The CDR3 has 15 amino acids, counting the end cysteine and phenylalanine. The DNA shown is the 45-base CDR3, in frame from base 1. V and J are truncated by 3 bases and 1 base respectively, leaving an intervening sequence of 10 bases. This sample was included in a study of T-cell memory formation after mild COVID-19 (TCRdb year 2021). Study-level background: TCR sequence clusters from the two donors were found to be largely donor specific. In a couple of donors, T-cell clones that expanded and contracted after mild COVID-19 were followed by sequencing TCRalpha and TCRbeta repertoires longitudinally. Two young, previously healthy adult volunteers, one female and one male, were included in the cohort. The paper as a whole reports these results and caveats: The detection of some responding clones in pre-infection memory suggests that pre-existing cross-reactive memory T cells joined the SARS-CoV-2 response. Contracting CD4+ clones were found mainly in CM and EM memory subsets, while CD8+ clones were enriched in EMRA. Only a couple of mild cases were covered in the study, and larger cohorts including severe cases with pre-infection samples were considered necessary. From day 15 to 85, contracting clones showed balanced CD4/CD8 phenotypes, whereas a second wave of clones that expanded from day 15 to 37 leaned towards CD4+. SARS-CoV-2 specificity of the second-wave clones peaking on day 37 was not confirmed.

Ficoll-Paque density gradient centrifugation was the method used to isolate PBMCs. Instrument used: Illumina NovaSeq 6000. TCRalpha and TCRbeta cDNA libraries were built by 5'RACE with constant-segment primers, adding sample barcodes and unique molecular identifiers. Trizol reagent was used to extract RNA from every sample. Amplification of the libraries took two PCR steps, and the second step added a second sample barcode plus Illumina TruSeq adapters. Sequencing of libraries was performed on an Illumina NovaSeq with 2 x 150 bp paired-end reads. The published analysis was carried out like this. With migec v1.2.7, reads were demultiplexed and then collapsed into UMI-guided consensus sequences. Using mixcr v2.1.11, UMI consensuses were aligned to TRA and TRB V and J templates and then assembled into clonotypes. A clonotype was counted as expanded or contracted only when both edgeR and NoisET called the clonotype significant, with the noise models trained on biological replicates. For edgeR calls, the cutoffs were a false discovery rate-adjusted p below 0.01 and a log2 fold-change threshold of 1. PCA with hierarchical clustering of max-normalized trajectories of the 1000 most abundant clonotypes was used as exploratory dynamics analysis. Separately sequenced CD4+ and CD8+ repertoires were used to assign the CD4 or CD8 phenotype of responding clones. Using fastp trimming at Q25 and MiXCR clonotype assembly, TCRdb reanalyzed the public sequencing data and kept in-frame beta chains. Each CDR3 protein appears once, grouped with its most common genes and DNA. None of the V and J calls come from the authors' own analysis; TCRdb made them. The sample data list 250,000 to 350,000 distinct CDR3 sequences, and roughly an eighth of these were observed just once. The ten most abundant clones make up under 25% of the sample.

Sample: PBMCs or a T cell subset sorted from them (not recorded which). The clonotype originates from a man aged 18-30 years who had mild COVID-19 (a few samples of this study predate the infection). The sample titles of this study are shuffled in the database, so cell type and time point are left out; the donor was told from shared clones. The chain is assembled from TRBV19 and TRBJ1-5, with the D gene uncertain. The CDR3 region has the sequence CASSIIQLSNQPQHF. The DNA is TGTGCCAGTAGTATTATACAGCTAAGCAATCAGCCCCAGCATTTT.